The 16 T cell receptor beta chains reported below all come from one sample, sequenced in a study of prognosis after radiotherapy for stage I lung cancer. Genomic DNA provided the template from which TCR beta CDR3 was amplified by two-round multiplex PCR. Primers targeting each individual TRBV and TRBJ gene were applied in first-round PCR. TCRdb passed the multiplex PCR reads through MiXCR, listing each CDR3 protein once. The table shows approximately 31,000 distinct CDR3 sequences, with under 60% occurring only once. Here the sequenced sample was PBMCs, taken before or after stereotactic body radiation therapy (not recorded which). The receptors were gathered from a donor over 45 with non-small cell lung cancer.

In this sample, this clonotype turned up many times. The chain uses TRBV25-1 and TRBJ1-4, with D tentatively TRBD1 (5 bases). Between the trimmed V and J ends, which lost 4 bases and 8 bases, there was a span of 26 bases. CDR1 MGHDK and CDR2 SYGVNS come from the germline V gene. The CDR3 length is 18 residues. Here the CDR3 DNA reads TGTGCCAGCAGTGCAGACCTAAGAACGGGACTGAGTGCGGAAAAACTGTTTTTT. Residues: CASSADLRTGLSAEKLFF.

This clonotype was seen many times. The genes are TRBV2 and TRBJ2-5; TRBD2 is a possible D gene (5 bases). The CDR3 covers 12 residues. V was cut by 11 bases and J by 2 bases, with 12 bases left in between. CDR1 is SNHLY and CDR2 is FYNNEI in the germline V gene. This CDR3 is CARRTGQETQYF. In DNA form, the CDR3 reads TGTGCCCGGAGGACTGGACAAGAGACCCAGTACTTC.

The chain uses TRBV28 and TRBJ2-3, with D uncertain. Germline CDR1 reads MDHEN; CDR2 reads SYDVKM. V shed 10 bases and J shed 2 bases, with 16 bases lying between them. This CDR3 has 14 residues. The CDR3, as DNA: TGTGCCATCAATCCCCCGTGGCCCACAGATACGCAGTATTTT. Its protein product is CAINPPWPTDTQYF.

This chain links TRBV6-2 or TRBV6-3 with TRBJ1-2; 12 nucleotides agree with TRBD1. There are 15 residues in the CDR3. V trimming: 6 bases; J trimming: 4 bases; junction bases outside the gene matches: 6. Germline V gives CDR1 MNHEY, CDR2 SVGEGT. The CDR3 DNA sequence: TGTGCCAGCAGGAGGGACAGGGGGCCTGGCTATGGCTACACCTTC. Translation: CASRRDRGPGYGYTF.

This clonotype was picked up one time. A read error may be the cause here, since a much bigger clone is one base away. The gene calls are TRBV5-4 and TRBJ2-3, with D unclear. The CDR3 has 15 residues. Between the trimmed V and J ends, which lost 0 bases and 0 bases, there was a span of 8 bases. CDR1 and CDR2 (germline): SGHNT, YYREEE (reference sequence). CDR3 sequence reads: CASSLAGVSTDTQYF. Written as DNA, the CDR3 is TGTGCCAGCAGCTTGGCCGGCGTAAGCACAGATACGCAGTATTTT.

There are many counts of this clonotype. The chain uses TRBV10-3 and TRBJ1-5; a possible D gene is TRBD1 (5 bases). Germline loops: CDR1 ENHRY, CDR2 SYGVKD. The CDR3 is 12 amino acids. V was trimmed by 10 bases and J by 4 bases, leaving 11 bases between them. CDR3 nucleotides: TGTGCCACCCGAGGGGAGAATCAGCCCCAGCATTTT. Protein sequence: CATRGENQPQHF.

This clonotype was observed many times. This chain links TRBV6-1 with TRBJ1-1; D unresolved. Trimming shortened V by 7 bases and J by 1 base, and 10 bases separated the two germline ends. CDR3 length: 13 residues. Germline CDR1 is MNHNS and CDR2 is SASEGT. This CDR3 reads CASTPRKNTEAFF. The CDR3, as DNA: TGTGCCAGCACTCCTCGGAAGAACACTGAAGCTTTCTTT.

Ten or more counts support this clonotype. This chain links TRBV9 with TRBJ2-6; the D is unclear. CDR3 size: 13 residues. The germline CDR1 and CDR2 sequences are SGDLS and YYNGEE. V was clipped by 7 bases and J by 0 bases, with 5 bases between them. In nucleotides, the CDR3 is TGTGCCAGCGAGCTCTCTGGGGCCAACGTCCTGACTTTC. It specifies CASELSGANVLTF.

This clonotype was observed a handful of times. The chain recombines TRBV7-2 with TRBJ2-3, with 7 bases that match TRBD1. Germline V lookup: CDR1 SGHTA, CDR2 FQGNSA. V shed 1 base and J 3 bases; nucleotides not matched to a gene: 7. The CDR3 runs to 16 residues. CDR3: CASSLVLQGLTDTQYF. CDR3 DNA sequence: TGTGCCAGCAGCTTAGTTTTACAGGGGTTGACAGATACGCAGTATTTT.

This clonotype was seen only once. One junction end does not reproduce the germline sequence, and a read error may be involved. The J gene is TRBJ2-2, the V gene TRBV4-2; D may be TRBD1 (5 bases). The CDR3 contains 16 residues. Germline V lookup: CDR1 LGHNA, CDR2 YNFKEQ. The CDR3 sequence: CAGSQEQGSVAGELFF. DNA of the CDR3: TGTGCCGGCAGCCAAGAGCAGGGTTCTGTGGCCGGGGAGCTGTTTTTT.

V gene TRBV6-2 or TRBV6-3 combines with J gene TRBJ1-1, with a tentative D call TRBD1 (5 bases). The CDR3 spans 14 residues. Germline CDR1 and CDR2: MNHEY and SVGEGT. V lost 6 bases and J 3 bases, leaving 14 bases between the germline ends. The CDR3, as DNA: TGTGCCAGCAGCGGGGGTCAGGGTTACACTGAAGCTTTCTTT. Amino acids: CASSGGQGYTEAFF.

Notes on this clonotype: A clone one base away is much larger, so this may be a read error. V is TRBV5-1 and J is TRBJ2-3; a possible D gene is TRBD2 (6 bases). The CDR3 has 18 residues. Germline CDR1 SGHRS, CDR2 YFSETQ. The CDR3 coding sequence is TGCGCCGGCAGCTTGGCTTCCCTGGACTACGCAACCACAGATACGCAGTATTTT. It encodes CAGSLASLDYATTDTQYF.

This clonotype was observed at least ten times. The chain uses TRBV9 and TRBJ2-3; D is possibly TRBD1 (6 bases). The CDR3 totals 15 residues. CDR1 SGDLS and CDR2 YYNGEE come from the germline V gene. The V end lost 2 bases, the J end lost 3 bases, and 13 bases lay between the germline ends. The CDR3 DNA sequence: TGTGCCAGCAGCGTTGGGGGCTTGGAAACAGATACGCAGTATTTT. It translates to CASSVGGLETDTQYF.

The table lists this clonotype with a count of one. This CDR3 is missing its conserved last phenylalanine or tryptophan, likely due to a read error. V gene TRBV19 combines with J gene TRBJ1-5; 7 bases are a match to TRBD1. The germline V gene encodes CDR1 LNHDA and CDR2 SQIVND (reference sequence). With 7 bases clipped from V and 1 base from J, the junction kept 7 bases outside the gene matches. CDR3 length: 15 amino acids. The CDR3 nucleotides are TGTGCCAGTATGGATTGGACAGGCAGCAATCAGCCCCAGCATTCT. Amino acid sequence: CASMDWTGSNQPQHS.

As regards this clonotype: Since no conserved phenylalanine or tryptophan closes the CDR3, a read error is the likely cause. The chain recombines TRBV20-1 with TRBJ2-1; the match to TRBD2 covers 8 bases. CDR1 is DFQATT, CDR2 SNEGSKA, per germline (reference sequence). CDR3 size: 15 residues. In DNA, the CDR3 is TGCAGTGCCCAATCTAGCGGGTTCTCCTACCATGAGCAGTTCTTA. Translated: CSAQSSGFSYHEQFL.

With respect to this clonotype: A far larger clone is just one base off, so this is likely a read error. V is TRBV6-8 and J is TRBJ1-2; a possible D gene is TRBD1 (5 bases). Germline loops: CDR1 MNHGY, CDR2 SAAAGT. This CDR3 has 12 amino acids. CDR3 bases: TGTACCGGGTCCCGGGGAGGGGAGGGCTACACCTTC. Protein: CTGSRGGEGYTF.